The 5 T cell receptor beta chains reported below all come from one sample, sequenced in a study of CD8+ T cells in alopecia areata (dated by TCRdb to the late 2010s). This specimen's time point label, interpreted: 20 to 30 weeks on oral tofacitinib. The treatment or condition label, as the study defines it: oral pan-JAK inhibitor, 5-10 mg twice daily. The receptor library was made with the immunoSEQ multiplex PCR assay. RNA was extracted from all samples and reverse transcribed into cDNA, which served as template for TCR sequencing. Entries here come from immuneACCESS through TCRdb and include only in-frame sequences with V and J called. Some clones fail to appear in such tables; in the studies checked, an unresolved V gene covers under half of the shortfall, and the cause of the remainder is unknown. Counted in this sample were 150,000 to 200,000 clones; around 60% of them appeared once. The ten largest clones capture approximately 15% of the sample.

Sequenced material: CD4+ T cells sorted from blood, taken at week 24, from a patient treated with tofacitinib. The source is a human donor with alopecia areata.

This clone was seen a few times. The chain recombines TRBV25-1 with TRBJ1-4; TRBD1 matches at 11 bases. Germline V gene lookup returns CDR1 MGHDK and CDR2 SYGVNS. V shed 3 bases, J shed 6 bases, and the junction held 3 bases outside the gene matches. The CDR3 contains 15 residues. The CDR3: CASSDGTGGDEKLFF. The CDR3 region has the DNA TGTGCCAGCAGTGACGGGACAGGGGGGGATGAAAAACTGTTTTTT.

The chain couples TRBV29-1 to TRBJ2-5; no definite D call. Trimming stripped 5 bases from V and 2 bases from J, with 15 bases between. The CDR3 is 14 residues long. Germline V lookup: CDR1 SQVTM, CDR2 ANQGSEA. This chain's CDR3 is CSVPPAVDQETQYF. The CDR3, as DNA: TGCAGCGTTCCCCCCGCGGTGGATCAAGAGACCCAGTACTTC.

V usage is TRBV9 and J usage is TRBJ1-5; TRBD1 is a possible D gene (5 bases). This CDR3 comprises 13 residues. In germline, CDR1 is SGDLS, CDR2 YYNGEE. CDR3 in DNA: TGTGCTTCGGGGCAGGGTCAAAATCAGCCCCAGCATTTT. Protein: CASGQGQNQPQHF. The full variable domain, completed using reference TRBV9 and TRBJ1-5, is DSGVTQTPKHLITATGQRVTLRCSPRSGDLSVYWYQQSLDQGLQFLIQYYNGEERAKGNILERFSAQQFPDLHSELNLSSLELGDSALYFCASGQGQNQPQHFGDGTRLSIL.

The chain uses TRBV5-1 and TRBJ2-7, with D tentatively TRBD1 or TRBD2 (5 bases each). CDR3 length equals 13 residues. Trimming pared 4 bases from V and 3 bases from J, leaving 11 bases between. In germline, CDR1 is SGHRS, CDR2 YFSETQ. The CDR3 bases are TGCGCCAGCAGCCGGGACGGACTCTACGAGCAGTACTTC. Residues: CASSRDGLYEQYF.

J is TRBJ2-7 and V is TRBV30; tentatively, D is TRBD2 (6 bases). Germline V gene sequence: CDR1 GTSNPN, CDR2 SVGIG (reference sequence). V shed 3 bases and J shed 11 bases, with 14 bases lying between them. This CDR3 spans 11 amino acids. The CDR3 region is CAWRGSGVEYF. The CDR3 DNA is TGTGCCTGGAGGGGATCGGGGGTTGAGTACTTC.